These T cell receptor beta chains were read from a single sample in a study of T cell responses to AZD1222 COVID-19 vaccine. Clones were sequenced by immunoSEQ multiplex PCR, and TCRdb holds only the in-frame ones, with some missing. Of 95,000 to 100,000 clones in the sample, about 87% are singletons; the top ten hold roughly 10%. The specimen comprised peripheral blood, sampled 28 days after the second AZD1222 dose. The receptors come from an adult who received the AZD1222 COVID-19 vaccine. The CDR3 runs from the conserved cysteine through the conserved F or W. A D gene is named only where the DNA matches it firmly. A clone size is listed for some rows: how often the clone was seen (once, few, many), or a class if it is expanded.

>TRBJ1-2|.|.|TRBV5-6|15
TGTGCCAGCAGCTTGGATGTTGGGGGCGGGTATGGCTACACCTTC
CASSLDVGGGYGYTF
>TRBJ2-1|.|TRBD1|TRBV5-1|16
TGCGCCAGCAGCTTGGGACCGGGACAGGGGCGGCGTGAGCAGTTCTTC
CASSLGPGQGRREQFF
>TRBJ2-6|.|.|TRBV2|18
TGTGCCAGCCCGGCCCAGGTTTTAGACAGCTCTGGGGCCAACGTCCTGACTTTC
CASPAQVLDSSGANVLTF
>TRBJ2-5|.|.|TRBV6-1|13
TGTGCCAGCAGTGAAACGGGGCGGGAGACCCAGTACTTC
CASSETGRETQYF
>TRBJ2-7|.|TRBD1|TRBV5-1|14
TGCGCCAGCAGCCCCCGACAGGGTGCCTACGAGCAGTACTTC
CASSPRQGAYEQYF
>TRBJ1-1|.|.|TRBV7-9|10
TGTGCCAGCGGGGTCACTGAAGCTTTCTTT
CASGVTEAFF
>TRBJ2-2|few|.|TRBV4-2|13
TGTGCCAGCAGCCAAGATAAAAGACGGGAGCTGTTTTTT
CASSQDKRRELFF
>TRBJ2-2|.|TRBD1|TRBV13|16
TGTGCCAGCAGCTTATTCCGGACAGGAAACACCGGGGAGCTGTTTTTT
CASSLFRTGNTGELFF
>TRBJ2-3|once|.|TRBV10-3|17
TGTGCCATCAGTGACCCGACAGGCCCTAGAGGCACAGATACGCAGTATTTT
CAISDPTGPRGTDTQYF
>TRBJ1-4|.|.|TRBV5-1|14
TGCGCCAGCAGCTTAACAGCCCAGAATGAAAAACTGTTTTTT
CASSLTAQNEKLFF
>TRBJ2-4|.|TRBD2|TRBV9|14
TGTGCCAGCGGACTCGGACTAGCTGGTTACATTCAGTACTTC
CASGLGLAGYIQYF
>TRBJ2-1|.|TRBD2|TRBV10-3|12
TGTGCCGGCGGGCGGGAGGGGAATGAGCAGTTCTTC
CAGGREGNEQFF
>TRBJ2-2|.|TRBD2|TRBV19|14
TGTGCCAGTAAAACTAGCGCGAACACCGGGGAGCTGTTTTTT
CASKTSANTGELFF
>TRBJ2-7|.|.|TRBV27|13
TGTGCCAGCAGTTTATCAGGGGCGAGGGAGCAGTACTTC
CASSLSGAREQYF
>TRBJ1-5|.|.|TRBV5-1|15
TGCGCCAGCAGCTTGGTTCCAGGGCCGCGGCAGCCCCAGCATTTT
CASSLVPGPRQPQHF
>TRBJ1-4|.|.|TRBV7-2|11
TGTGCCAGCAGCCCTGGCCAAAGGCTGTTTTTT
CASSPGQRLFF
>TRBJ2-7|once|.|TRBV9|14
TGTGCCAGCAGCGTAGGAACAGTGAGCTACGAGCAGTACTTC
CASSVGTVSYEQYF
>TRBJ2-1|.|TRBD1|TRBV30|12
TGTGCCTGGAGCAACACAGGGGACGAGCAGTTCTTC
CAWSNTGDEQFF
>TRBJ1-1|.|.|TRBV27|14
TGTGCCAGCAGTCCCGGGACATTGAACACTGAAGCTTTCTTT
CASSPGTLNTEAFF
>TRBJ1-5|.|.|TRBV19|14
TGTGCCAGTATGTACAGGGATAGCAATCAGCCCCAGCATTTT
CASMYRDSNQPQHF
>TRBJ2-1|.|TRBD2|TRBV28|16
TGTGCCAGCAGTTTATGGGGCGGGGGAACCTACAATGAGCAGTTCTTC
CASSLWGGGTYNEQFF
>TRBJ2-1|.|.|TRBV29-1|16
TGCAGCGTTACACCCCCGGCCCTAGGCGTAAGGCATGAGCAGTTCTTC
CSVTPPALGVRHEQFF
>TRBJ1-1|.|.|TRBV28|14
TGTGCCAGCCGCCCCCGGGCGTGGGGCACTGAAGCTTTCTTT
CASRPRAWGTEAFF
>TRBJ1-3|.|.|TRBV6-5|14
TGTGCCAGCAGTATAGAAATCTCTGGAAACACCATATATTTT
CASSIEISGNTIYF
>TRBJ2-1|.|TRBD2|TRBV9|16
TGTGCCAGCAGCGTAGGGATTAGCGGGGCATACAATGAGCAGTTCTTC
CASSVGISGAYNEQFF
>TRBJ1-1|.|.|TRBV20-1|11
TGCAGTGCCCGGGGGAACACTGAAGCTTTCTTT
CSARGNTEAFF
>TRBJ1-1|.|TRBD1|TRBV5-1|13
TGCGCCAGCAGGAGGGGGCGGAACACTGAAGCTTTCTTT
CASRRGRNTEAFF
>TRBJ1-4|.|.|TRBV27|14
TGTGCCAGCAGTTTAGGGTGGGGTGATGAAAAACTGTTTTTT
CASSLGWGDEKLFF
>TRBJ1-2|.|TRBD1|TRBV7-8|16
TGTGCCAGCAGCTTCTCGGGTGGACAGGGGGCGCATGGCTACACCTTC
CASSFSGGQGAHGYTF
>TRBJ1-2|.|.|TRBV30|15
TGTGCCTGGATGATGCTGAGGGGTAGGAACTATGGCTACACCTTC
CAWMMLRGRNYGYTF
>TRBJ2-2|.|.|TRBV19|15
TGTGCCAGTAGTATTAGGCAGGGGGGCACCGGGGAGCTGTTTTTT
CASSIRQGGTGELFF
>TRBJ2-7|.|.|TRBV4-1|14
TGCGCCAGCAGCCGGTCGGACAGCGCCTACGAGCAGTACTTC
CASSRSDSAYEQYF
>TRBJ2-5|.|TRBD1|TRBV28|16
TGTGCCAGCAGTTTACCCAAGGGGACAGCACAAGAGACCCAGTACTTC
CASSLPKGTAQETQYF
>TRBJ2-7|.|TRBD2|TRBV5-1|13
TGCGCCAGCAGCTTTGGGACTAGACTCGAGCAGTACTTC
CASSFGTRLEQYF
>TRBJ2-2|.|TRBD1|TRBV24-1|15
TGTGCCACCAGTGAGGGGACAGTGAACACCGGGGAGCTGTTTTTT
CATSEGTVNTGELFF
>TRBJ2-1|.|.|TRBV7-9|15
TGTGCCAGCAGCCGACCAGGACAGAACTACAATGAGCAGTTCTTC
CASSRPGQNYNEQFF
>TRBJ1-6|.|TRBD1|TRBV5-8|15
TGTGCCAGCAGCCCTACCGGGACAGGTTATTCACCCCTCCACTTT
CASSPTGTGYSPLHF
>TRBJ2-7|.|TRBD2|TRBV27|15
TGTGCCAGCAGTCGGCCAGCGGGACTAGCCTACGAGCAGTACTTC
CASSRPAGLAYEQYF
>TRBJ2-7|.|.|TRBV5-4|17
TGTGCCAGCAGCTTGGGTATTGAGGTTCAGGGCTCCTACGAGCAGTACTTC
CASSLGIEVQGSYEQYF
>TRBJ1-1|.|.|TRBV5-1|14
TGCGCCAGCAGCTTGGGGACACTGAACACTGAAGCTTTCTTT
CASSLGTLNTEAFF
>TRBJ2-7|.|.|TRBV7-2|16
TGTGCCAGCAGCTTAGAGTGGCGGGCATATCCCTACGAGCAGTACTTC
CASSLEWRAYPYEQYF
>TRBJ2-7|.|.|TRBV19|16
TGTGCCAGTAGTATAGATGCAGCGTTGCAGGTCGATGGGCAGTACTTC
CASSIDAALQVDGQYF
>TRBJ1-4|.|TRBD1|TRBV6-5|13
TGTGCCAGCCGCTCAGGGGGCGGTGAAAAACTGTTTTTT
CASRSGGGEKLFF
>TRBJ2-7|.|TRBD1|TRBV7-3|14
TGTGCCAGCAGCCCTGGGACAGGGGCCTACGAGCAGTACTTC
CASSPGTGAYEQYF
>TRBJ1-4|few|.|TRBV18|11
TGTGCCAGCTCCCTAAATGAAAAACTGTTTTTT
CASSLNEKLFF
>TRBJ2-1|.|TRBD2|TRBV7-9|14
TGTGCCACCGCCGGGAGGGAAACCTACAATGAGCAGTTCTTC
CATAGRETYNEQFF
>TRBJ2-2|.|.|TRBV5-1|13
TGCGCCAGCAGCTTGGCGGACACCGGGGAGCTGTTTTTT
CASSLADTGELFF
>TRBJ1-1|.|.|TRBV12-3/TRBV12-4|13
TGTGCCAGCACTTTGAGGGTTCACACTGAAGCTTTCTTT
CASTLRVHTEAFF
>TRBJ1-1|.|.|TRBV7-2|14
TGTGCCAGCAGCTTAGCCTCCGACGTAACTGAAGCTTTCTTT
CASSLASDVTEAFF
>TRBJ1-1|.|TRBD1|TRBV6-6|15
TGTGCCAGCAGTACCTGGGACAGGGGTTGGACTGAAGCTTTCTTT
CASSTWDRGWTEAFF
>TRBJ1-2|.|.|TRBV19|12
TGTGCCAGTAGCAGAAGGGACTATGGCTACACCTTC
CASSRRDYGYTF
>TRBJ1-1|.|.|TRBV5-6|14
TGTGCCAGCAGCTTATACAGGTGGAACACTGAAGCTTTCTTT
CASSLYRWNTEAFF
>TRBJ1-4|.|.|TRBV2|15
TGTGCCAGCAGTGAATTTCTCAGGGGATCTGAAAAACTGTTTTTT
CASSEFLRGSEKLFF
>TRBJ1-5|.|.|TRBV27|15
TGTGCCAGCAGCCGGGGGGGACTTAGCAATCAGCCCCAGCATTTT
CASSRGGLSNQPQHF